This TCR beta chain emerged from a study of blood T cells in healthy people across ages. Primers used in a second PCR of roughly 6 to 11 cycles were a sample-barcoded 5' primer and a J-beta primer mix. All cDNA molecules were each tagged by a template-switch adaptor with 12 random nucleotides. MiXCR was run by TCRdb on the 5' RACE reads, yielding one entry per CDR3 protein. There are under 750,000 distinct CDR3 sequences in the sample; 40% to 50% occur only once, and about 26% lies in the top ten. The ends were cut back, 4 bases at V and 2 bases at J, with 16 bases in the middle. The CDR3 length is 16 residues.

The chain joins TRBV12-3 or TRBV12-4 to TRBJ2-3; D remains ambiguous. The receptor's source is an elderly man in good health. Sequenced sample: blood. CDR3: CASSSSMDGYTDTQYF. The CDR3 nucleotides read TGTGCCAGCAGTTCCTCCATGGACGGATACACAGATACGCAGTATTTT.